The sample holds one count of the clone carrying this TCR beta chain. Assay used: immunoSEQ multiplex PCR; TCRdb lists only in-frame clones, some missing. The profile shows just under 65,000 clones, about nine tenths of them singletons. The sample is drawn from a study of OX40 agonist ivuxolimab in advanced cancers. As for the study in general: Three individuals attained partial responses, comprising one hepatocellular carcinoma case and two cutaneous melanoma cases.

Germline CDR1 is MNHNY and CDR2 is SVGAGI (reference sequence). Unmatched junction bases numbered 1, after V lost 4 bases and J lost 0 bases. This CDR3 is 16 amino acids long. The clonotype comes from an adult with an advanced solid tumor such as melanoma, head and neck, liver or kidney cancer. J is TRBJ2-2 and V is TRBV6-6; TRBD2 aligns across 11 bases. The source material was CD4+ or CD8+ T cells sorted from blood, sampled in a trial of the OX40 agonist ivuxolimab. In DNA, the CDR3 is TGTGCCAGCAGTTTACTAGCGGGAGCGAACACCGGGGAGCTGTTTTTT. It is translated as CASSLLAGANTGELFF.